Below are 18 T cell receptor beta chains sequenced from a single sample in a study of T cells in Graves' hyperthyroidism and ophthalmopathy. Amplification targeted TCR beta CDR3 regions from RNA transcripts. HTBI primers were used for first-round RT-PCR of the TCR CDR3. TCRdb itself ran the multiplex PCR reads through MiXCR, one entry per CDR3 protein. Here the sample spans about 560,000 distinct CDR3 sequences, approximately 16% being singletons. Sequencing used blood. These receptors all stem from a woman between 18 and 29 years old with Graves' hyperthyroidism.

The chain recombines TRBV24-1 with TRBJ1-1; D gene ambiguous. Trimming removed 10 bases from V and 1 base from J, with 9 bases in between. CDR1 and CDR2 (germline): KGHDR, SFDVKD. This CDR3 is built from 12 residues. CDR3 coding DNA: TGTGCCACTAACCGGCAGAACACTGAAGCTTTCTTT. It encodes CATNRQNTEAFF.

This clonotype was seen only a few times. CDR3 sequence reads: CASSSPPRLAGLLDTQYF. CDR3 in DNA: TGTGCCAGCAGTTCACCCCCGAGACTAGCGGGATTATTGGATACGCAGTATTTT. The chain has TRBV28 and TRBJ2-3; the match to TRBD2 covers 11 bases. With 4 bases clipped from V and 6 bases from J, the junction kept 15 bases outside the gene matches. CDR1 is MDHEN and CDR2 is SYDVKM in the germline V gene. This CDR3 has 18 amino acids.

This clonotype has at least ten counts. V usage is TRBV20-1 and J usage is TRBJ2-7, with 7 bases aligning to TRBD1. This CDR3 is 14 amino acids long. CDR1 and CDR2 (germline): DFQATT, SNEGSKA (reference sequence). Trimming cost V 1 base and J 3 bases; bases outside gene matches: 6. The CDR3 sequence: CSARVGQRNYEQYF. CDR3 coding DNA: TGCAGTGCTAGAGTGGGACAGAGAAACTACGAGCAGTACTTC.

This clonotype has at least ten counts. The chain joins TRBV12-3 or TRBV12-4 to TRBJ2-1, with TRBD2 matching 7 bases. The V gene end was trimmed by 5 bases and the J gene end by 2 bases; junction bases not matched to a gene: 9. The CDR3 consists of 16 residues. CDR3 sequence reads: CASSRVAGVTYNEQFF. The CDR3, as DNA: TGTGCCAGCAGTCGAGTAGCGGGTGTAACCTACAATGAGCAGTTCTTC.

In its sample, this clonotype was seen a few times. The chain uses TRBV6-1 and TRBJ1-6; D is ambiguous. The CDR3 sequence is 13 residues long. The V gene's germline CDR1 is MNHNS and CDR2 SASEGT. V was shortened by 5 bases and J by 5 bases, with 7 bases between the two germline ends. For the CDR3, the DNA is TGTGCCAGCAGTACCTGGGATAATTCACCCCTCCACTTT. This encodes CASSTWDNSPLHF.

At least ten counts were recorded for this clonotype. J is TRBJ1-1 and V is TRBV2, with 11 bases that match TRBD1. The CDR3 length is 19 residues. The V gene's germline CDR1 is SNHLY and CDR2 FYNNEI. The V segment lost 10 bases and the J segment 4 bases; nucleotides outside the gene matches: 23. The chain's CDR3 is CATEDRGQRGTSGGTEAFF. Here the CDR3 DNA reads TGTGCCACCGAGGACAGGGGGCAAAGGGGAACGAGTGGAGGCACTGAAGCTTTCTTT.

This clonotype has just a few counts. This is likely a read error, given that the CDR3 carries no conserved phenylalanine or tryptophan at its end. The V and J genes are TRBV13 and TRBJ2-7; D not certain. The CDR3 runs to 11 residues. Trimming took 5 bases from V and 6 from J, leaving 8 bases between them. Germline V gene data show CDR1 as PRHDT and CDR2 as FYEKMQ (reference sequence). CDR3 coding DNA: TGTGCCAGCAGCACCAATGGCGAGCAGTACCTC. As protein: CASSTNGEQYL.

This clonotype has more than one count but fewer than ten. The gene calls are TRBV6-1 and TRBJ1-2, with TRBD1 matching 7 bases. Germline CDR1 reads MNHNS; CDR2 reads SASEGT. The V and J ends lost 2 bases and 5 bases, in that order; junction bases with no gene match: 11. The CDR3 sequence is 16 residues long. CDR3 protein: CASSERIQDRRYGYTF. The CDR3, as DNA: TGTGCCAGCAGTGAACGGATCCAGGACAGGAGGTATGGCTACACCTTC.

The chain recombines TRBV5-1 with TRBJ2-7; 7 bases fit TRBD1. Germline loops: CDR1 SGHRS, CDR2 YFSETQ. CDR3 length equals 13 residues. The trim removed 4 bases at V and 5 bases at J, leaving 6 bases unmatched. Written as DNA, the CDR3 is TGCGCCAGCAGCCTCCCCGGGACAGACGAGCAGTACTTC. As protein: CASSLPGTDEQYF.

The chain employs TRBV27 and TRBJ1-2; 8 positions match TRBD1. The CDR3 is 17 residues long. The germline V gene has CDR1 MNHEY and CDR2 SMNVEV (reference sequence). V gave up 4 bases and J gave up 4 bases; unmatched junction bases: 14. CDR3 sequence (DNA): TGTGCCAGCAGTTCCTCCGGGGGCCAGGGGGCTGGCTATGGCTACACCTTC. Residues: CASSSSGGQGAGYGYTF.

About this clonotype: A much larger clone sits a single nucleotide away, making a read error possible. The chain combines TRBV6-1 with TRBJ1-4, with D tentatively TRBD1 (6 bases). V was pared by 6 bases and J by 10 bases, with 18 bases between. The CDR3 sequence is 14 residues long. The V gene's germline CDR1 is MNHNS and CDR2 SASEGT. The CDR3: CASSPGRGARKLFF. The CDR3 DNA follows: TGTGCCAGCAGCCCAGGACGGGGGGCTAGAAAACTGTTTTTT.

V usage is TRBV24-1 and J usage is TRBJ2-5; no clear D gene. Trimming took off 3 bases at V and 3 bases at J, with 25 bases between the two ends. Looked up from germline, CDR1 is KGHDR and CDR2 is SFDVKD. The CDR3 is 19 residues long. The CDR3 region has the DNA TGTGCCACCAGTGATCCTCGACTGCTAGGGCGAGTGGATGAAGAGACCCAGTACTTC. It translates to CATSDPRLLGRVDEETQYF.

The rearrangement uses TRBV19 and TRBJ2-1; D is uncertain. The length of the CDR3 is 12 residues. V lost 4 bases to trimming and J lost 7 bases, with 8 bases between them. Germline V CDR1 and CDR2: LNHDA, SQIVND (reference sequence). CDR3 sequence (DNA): TGTGCCAGTAGTACTAGTAGAAATGAGCAGTTCTTC. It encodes CASSTSRNEQFF.

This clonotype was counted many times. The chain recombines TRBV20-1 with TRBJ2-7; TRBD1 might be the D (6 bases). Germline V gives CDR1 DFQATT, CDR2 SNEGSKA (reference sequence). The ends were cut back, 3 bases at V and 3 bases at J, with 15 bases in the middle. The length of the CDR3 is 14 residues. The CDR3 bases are TGCAGTGCTAGGTCAGGACAGATTCTCTACGAGCAGTACTTC. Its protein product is CSARSGQILYEQYF.

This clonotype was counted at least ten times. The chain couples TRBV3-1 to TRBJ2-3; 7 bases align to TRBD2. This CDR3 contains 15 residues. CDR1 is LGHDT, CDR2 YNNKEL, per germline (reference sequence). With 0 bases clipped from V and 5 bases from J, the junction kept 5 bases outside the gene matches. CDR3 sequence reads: CASSQDGTSVDTQYF. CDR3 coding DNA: TGTGCCAGCAGCCAAGATGGCACTAGCGTAGATACGCAGTATTTT.

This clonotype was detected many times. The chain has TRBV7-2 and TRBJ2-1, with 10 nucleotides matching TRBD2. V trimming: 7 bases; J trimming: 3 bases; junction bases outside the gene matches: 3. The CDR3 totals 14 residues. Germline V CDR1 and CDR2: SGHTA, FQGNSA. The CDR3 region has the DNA TGTGCCAGCACCCTAGCGGGGGTCTACAATGAGCAGTTCTTC. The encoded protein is CASTLAGVYNEQFF.

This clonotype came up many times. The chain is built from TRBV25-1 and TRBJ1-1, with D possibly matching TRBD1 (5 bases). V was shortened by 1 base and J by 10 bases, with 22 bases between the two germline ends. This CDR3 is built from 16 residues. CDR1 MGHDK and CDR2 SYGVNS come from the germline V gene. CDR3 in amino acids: CASSESGKGTIFGAFF. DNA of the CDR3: TGTGCCAGCAGTGAATCTGGAAAGGGGACCATTTTTGGAGCTTTCTTT.

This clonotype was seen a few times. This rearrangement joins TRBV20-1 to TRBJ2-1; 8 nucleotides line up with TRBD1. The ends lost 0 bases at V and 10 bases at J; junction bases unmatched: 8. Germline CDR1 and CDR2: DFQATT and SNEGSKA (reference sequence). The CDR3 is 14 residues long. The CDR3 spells CSARDFQGAGEQFF. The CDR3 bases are TGCAGTGCTAGAGATTTTCAGGGGGCGGGAGAGCAGTTCTTC.